This T cell receptor beta chain was identified during a study of human T cells and chemical hapten exposure. Notes on the study in general: Patch test score was positively correlated with the counts of PT1 expanded TCRs.

Looked up from germline, CDR1 is DFQATT and CDR2 is SNEGSKA (reference sequence). This CDR3 spans 14 amino acids. J was trimmed by 5 bases and V by 3 bases; bases with no gene match: 4. Time point of the sample: patch test 1, 2 weeks after DPC sensitization. Treatment in this sample: therapeutic diphenylcyclopropenone sensitization with weekly scalp DPC. By its share, this clonotype is medium-sized. Its antigen remains unidentified. TCRdb ran MiXCR on the RACE reads and lists one entry per CDR3 protein. The table lists tens of thousands of distinct CDR3 sequences, roughly 7.2% of them singletons. The source was whole blood, collected in connection with sensitization to the hapten diphenylcyclopropenone (DPC). The clonotype originates from a woman aged 30 to 39 with alopecia areata. Some clones in this sample may be carry-over from other donors' samples. V usage is TRBV20-1 and J usage is TRBJ1-5; TRBD1 matches at 10 bases. CDR3 sequence (DNA): TGCAGTGCTAGGGGGACAGGGGAATATCAGCCCCAGCATTTT. Residues: CSARGTGEYQPQHF.